Listed below are T cell receptor beta chains from one sample, sequenced in a study of Ad26.COV2.S vaccination and SARS-CoV-2 variants. Using immunoSEQ multiplex PCR, the repertoire was profiled, and TCRdb retains in-frame clones only, with some absent. The top ten clones hold 1.5% to 2% of a sample with about 370,000 clones, 89% of them seen once. The material sequenced was peripheral blood, taken in a trial of Ad26.COV2.S vaccine versus placebo. The receptor source for this set is a person between 18 and 65 years old who received the Ad26.COV2.S COVID-19 vaccine or a placebo. The CDR3 runs from the conserved cysteine through the conserved F or W.

V: TRBV15
CDR3: CATSQIIGGSNQPQHF

V: TRBV28
CDR3: CASSLGEPQHF

V: TRBV9
CDR3: CASSVEMNTEAFF

V: TRBV30
CDR3: CAWSANGQQETQYF

V: TRBV19
CDR3: CATSPGRGNQPQHF

V: TRBV7-6
CDR3: CASSRPGPWEETQYF

V: TRBV19
CDR3: CATSGPTSYEQYF

V: TRBV24-1
CDR3: CATSEALDYEQYF

V: TRBV5-1
CDR3: CASSQGTTLSTDTQYF

V: TRBV12-3/TRBV12-4
CDR3: CASGDRGFTEAFF

V: TRBV6-2/TRBV6-3
CDR3: CASSYLPKRAGLPNTGELFF

V: TRBV12-3/TRBV12-4
CDR3: CASSLGETQYF

V: TRBV5-4
CDR3: CASSWRGGSSYEQYF

V: TRBV23-1
CDR3: CASSQSKYPRQQALYNEQFF

V: TRBV19
CDR3: CASRTGRGTTDTQYF

V: TRBV4-1
CDR3: CASSQGLVGGPHNEQFF

V: TRBV19
CDR3: CASSISRGNTEAFF

V: TRBV4-3
CDR3: CASSHELADSTDTQYF

V: TRBV18
CDR3: CASGPSGDSYNEQFF

V: TRBV6-1
CDR3: CASSATSGRAKPRETQYF

V: TRBV10-1
CDR3: CASSDGRGSGNTIYF

V: TRBV6-5
CDR3: CASRRTSGNYEQYF

V: TRBV29-1
CDR3: CSVRGGRNYEQYF

V: TRBV5-4
CDR3: CASGGGYEAFF

V: TRBV20-1
CDR3: CSARVVDTQYF

V: TRBV6-5
CDR3: CASSPRENSPLHF

V: TRBV9
CDR3: CASSVGSSGSYEQYF

V: TRBV6-1
CDR3: CASSEVGTSSYNSPLHF

V: TRBV3-1/TRBV3-2
CDR3: CASSQDYPGTPSNQPQHF

V: TRBV9
CDR3: CASSVSPRINTGELFF

V: TRBV5-1
CDR3: CASSSRSPGRAGGYTF

V: TRBV4-1
CDR3: CASSQGSTNYGYTF

V: TRBV11-2
CDR3: CASSFSGARGLSSYNEQFF

V: TRBV19
CDR3: CASSPYDLGVRNEQFF

V: TRBV5-1
CDR3: CASSFFRDSYEQYF

V: TRBV21-1
CDR3: CASSKCSSQVTCSYNEQFF

V: TRBV9
CDR3: CASSRTSGASYEQYF

V: TRBV28
CDR3: CASSLTARHTEAFF

V: TRBV4-1
CDR3: CASSQDWQRELSSYEQYF

V: TRBV29-1
CDR3: CSVEDRLNTEAFF

V: TRBV13
CDR3: CASSSTGAGNTIYF

V: TRBV20-1
CDR3: CSAADPYEQYF

V: TRBV7-2
CDR3: CASSNRQGQETQYF

V: TRBV5-1
CDR3: CASSLDQGNSPLHF

V: TRBV11-2
CDR3: CASSYLRDRGRETQYF

V: TRBV24-1
CDR3: CATSDPRTSGRADTQYF

V: TRBV24-1
CDR3: CATLLGDRPYEQYF

V: TRBV28
CDR3: CAGRQGNQPQHF

V: TRBV6-2/TRBV6-3
CDR3: CASSYLSNEQFF

V: TRBV27
CDR3: CASSFLDRGDYTF

V: TRBV7-3
CDR3: CASSLTTSGFYNEQFF

V: TRBV7-9
CDR3: CASSPAGPLGGETQYF

V: TRBV28
CDR3: CASSKTSLNEQFF

V: TRBV6-4
CDR3: CASTDALRVEQYF